This T cell receptor (beta chain) comes out of a study of T cells of healthy individuals. Germline CDR1 reads SNHLY; CDR2 reads FYNNEI. The CDR3 totals 15 residues. V lost 5 bases to trimming and J lost 0 bases, with 11 bases between them. MiXCR, run by TCRdb on the 5' RACE reads, gives a single entry per CDR3 protein. Counted here are fewer than 75,000 distinct CDR3 sequences, around 15% occurring once; the ten biggest clones make up approximately 4.8%. The receptor was derived from a human donor in good health. The chain employs TRBV2 and TRBJ2-1; D gene uncertain. The CDR3 DNA is TGTGCCAGCAGTACACTGCTCCGCTCCTACAATGAGCAGTTCTTC. Encoded protein: CASSTLLRSYNEQFF.